Below, 5 T cell receptor beta chains from the same sample are listed, as sequenced in a study of T cell responses to AZD1222 COVID-19 vaccine. Method: immunoSEQ multiplex PCR; TCRdb's copy keeps in-frame clones and lacks some. The profile shows roughly 150,000 clones, approximately 86% of them singletons. This sample comprised peripheral blood, obtained after recovery from COVID-19. These receptors were obtained from an adult who had recovered from COVID-19.

This chain links TRBV14 with TRBJ2-1, with TRBD1 as a possible D gene (6 bases). Germline V lookup: CDR1 SGHDN, CDR2 FVKESK. This CDR3 comprises 13 residues. The ends were cut back, 2 bases at V and 7 bases at J, with 9 bases in the middle. CDR3 nucleotides: TGTGCCAGCAGCCAATCTAGGGGGAATGAGCAGTTCTTC. This gives the protein CASSQSRGNEQFF. Supplemented by reference TRBV14 and TRBJ2-1, the full variable domain reads EAGVTQFPSHSVIEKGQTVTLRCDPISGHDNLYWYRRVMGKEIKFLLHFVKESKQDESGMPNNRFLAERTGGTYSTLKVQPAELEDSGVYFCASSQSRGNEQFFGPGTRLTVL.

The rearrangement links TRBV2 to TRBJ1-5, with a possible D match to TRBD1 (5 bases). Trimming stripped 5 bases from V and 2 bases from J, with 16 bases between. The CDR3 extends over 16 amino acids. The V gene's germline CDR1 is SNHLY and CDR2 FYNNEI. The CDR3 DNA is TGTGCCAGCAGTAAGAGACAGCTTATGGGCAATCAGCCCCAGCATTTT. Translation gives CASSKRQLMGNQPQHF.

This chain links TRBV11-3 with TRBJ2-2; tentatively, D is TRBD2 (6 bases). V gave up 0 bases and J gave up 2 bases, with 13 bases separating them. The CDR3 covers 17 residues. Germline V lookup: CDR1 SGHNT, CDR2 YENEEA. Here the CDR3 reads CASSLDRLASNTGELFF. The CDR3 DNA reads TGTGCCAGCAGCTTAGATAGGCTAGCGTCAAACACCGGGGAGCTGTTTTTT.

The CDR3: CASSISGQGGTDTQYF. The DNA for the CDR3 is TGCGCCAGCAGCATATCCGGACAGGGGGGCACAGATACGCAGTATTTT. The chain couples TRBV5-1 to TRBJ2-3, with 10 bases aligning to TRBD1. Trimming removed 4 bases from V and 1 base from J; junction bases left unmatched: 6. This CDR3 is 16 amino acids long. Germline-derived CDR1 and CDR2 are SGHRS and YFSETQ.

The rearrangement links TRBV5-1 to TRBJ2-5, with a possible D match to TRBD2 (6 bases). With 4 bases removed from V and 1 base from J, the gap between germline ends came to 8 bases. Germline loops: CDR1 SGHRS, CDR2 YFSETQ. This CDR3 has 13 residues. The CDR3 DNA reads TGCGCCAGCAGCGGGGGACTCCAAGAGACCCAGTACTTC. The encoded protein is CASSGGLQETQYF.